Below, 21 T cell receptor beta chains from the same sample are listed, as sequenced in a study of T cell responses to AZD1222 COVID-19 vaccine. Profiled with immunoSEQ multiplex PCR; TCRdb holds only in-frame clones, not every one. Of some 120,000 clones listed, approximately 93% are singletons. The sequenced sample was peripheral blood, obtained on day 0 of AZD1222 vaccination. These receptors were obtained from an adult in good health.

The genes are TRBV27 and TRBJ2-3; TRBD2 agrees at 11 bases. The germline gives CDR1 MNHEY, CDR2 SMNVEV (reference sequence). CDR3 length: 15 residues. The trim removed 5 bases at V and 4 bases at J, leaving 5 bases unmatched. CDR3 sequence (DNA): TGTGCCAGCAGTAGTCTAGCGGGAGGCGCAGATACGCAGTATTTT. Its translation: CASSSLAGGADTQYF.

This clone showed up just once. The genes are TRBV2 and TRBJ2-2; D unclear. The V end lost 2 bases, the J end lost 6 bases, and 10 bases lay between the germline ends. CDR3 length: 14 residues. The germline V gene has CDR1 SNHLY and CDR2 FYNNEI. The DNA of the CDR3 is TGTGCCAGCAGTGAACCCGAGCAGGCCGGGGAGCTGTTTTTT. Translating it yields CASSEPEQAGELFF.

J is TRBJ1-2 and V is TRBV27, with TRBD1 as a possible D gene (5 bases). The germline V gene has CDR1 MNHEY and CDR2 SMNVEV (reference sequence). Trimming took 6 bases from V and 4 from J, leaving 12 bases between them. CDR3 length: 13 residues. The chain's CDR3 is CASSETDSYGYTF. DNA of the CDR3: TGTGCCAGCAGCGAGACAGATTCCTATGGCTACACCTTC.

V gene TRBV4-1 combines with J gene TRBJ1-2; no definite D call. The CDR3 is made up of 13 amino acids. CDR1 is MGHRA, CDR2 YSYEKL, per germline. The V and J ends lost 1 base and 5 bases respectively, with 8 bases between them. The CDR3 nucleotides are TGCGCCAGCAGCCAAGTTCGCACATATGGCTACACCTTC. This gives the protein CASSQVRTYGYTF.

The chain has TRBV7-3 and TRBJ1-1, with D unresolved. CDR3 length: 14 amino acids. The ends were cut back, 1 base at V and 5 bases at J, with 11 bases in the middle. Per germline, CDR1 SGHTA and CDR2 FQGTGA. The CDR3 is CASSLSGRETEAFF. DNA of the CDR3: TGTGCCAGCAGCTTAAGTGGGAGGGAAACTGAAGCTTTCTTT.

V and J are TRBV15 and TRBJ1-2; 9 nucleotides agree with TRBD1. Germline V gives CDR1 LNHNV, CDR2 YYDKDF (reference sequence). The CDR3 is made up of 16 amino acids. J gave up 7 bases and V 0 bases, and 9 bases lay outside the gene matches. In DNA form, the CDR3 reads TGTGCCACCAGCAGAGATCGGGACAGGGCTTTCTTTGGCTACACCTTC. Translating gives CATSRDRDRAFFGYTF.

This chain connects TRBV14 to TRBJ2-1; no clear D gene. This CDR3 spans 11 amino acids. Germline CDR1 SGHDN, CDR2 FVKESK. With 2 bases removed from V and 9 bases from J, the gap between germline ends came to 5 bases. The CDR3 is CASSQSSEQFF. The CDR3 DNA sequence: TGTGCCAGCAGCCAATCAAGTGAGCAGTTCTTC.

The chain links TRBV19 to TRBJ1-2, with D perhaps TRBD1 (5 bases). V was trimmed by 7 bases and J by 4 bases, leaving 16 bases between them. The germline CDR1 and CDR2 sequences are LNHDA and SQIVND (reference sequence). The CDR3 is 14 amino acids. The CDR3 spells CASTSAGGFYGYTF. The CDR3 nucleotides are TGTGCCAGTACATCGGCGGGGGGATTCTATGGCTACACCTTC. Supplemented by reference TRBV19 and TRBJ1-2, the full variable domain reads DGGITQSPKYLFRKEGQNVTLSCEQNLNHDAMYWYRQDPGQGLRLIYYSQIVNDFQKGDIAEGYSVSREKKESFPLTVTSAQKNPTAFYLCASTSAGGFYGYTFGSGTRLTVV.

This clone appeared a single time. J is TRBJ1-5 and V is TRBV6-5; weak D call: TRBD1 (5 bases). CDR1 is MNHEY, CDR2 SVGAGI, per germline. V lost 0 bases and J lost 7, with 7 bases in between. This CDR3 is built from 13 residues. The CDR3 DNA is TGTGCCAGCAGTTACTCGAGACAGCAGCCCCAGCATTTT. It specifies CASSYSRQQPQHF.

V gene TRBV28 combines with J gene TRBJ2-7; the match to TRBD1 covers 9 bases. Germline V CDR1 and CDR2: MDHEN, SYDVKM. The V gene end was trimmed by 7 bases and the J gene end by 4 bases; junction bases not matched to a gene: 8. The CDR3 is 14 amino acids. The CDR3 reads CASTLTGGGYEQYF. CDR3 sequence (DNA): TGTGCCAGCACTCTCACAGGGGGCGGGTACGAGCAGTACTTC.

The chain joins TRBV7-3 to TRBJ2-1; 7 positions agree with TRBD1. Trimming cost V 6 bases and J 3 bases; bases outside gene matches: 8. This CDR3 has 15 amino acids. From germline, CDR1 is SGHTA and CDR2 FQGTGA. The CDR3 DNA follows: TGTGCCAGCAGGATGACCGGGACAGACTACAATGAGCAGTTCTTC. It is translated as CASRMTGTDYNEQFF.

This chain uses TRBV7-3 with TRBJ1-2; D is unclear. Deletions cut 2 bases from V and 2 bases from J, with 6 bases between. Per the germline V gene, CDR1 is SGHTA and CDR2 is FQGTGA. The CDR3 contains 13 residues. CDR3 DNA: TGTGCCAGCAGCTTAGACGGGAACTATGGCTACACCTTC. It specifies CASSLDGNYGYTF.

The chain combines TRBV28 with TRBJ1-3; D is unclear. This CDR3 is built from 15 residues. V lost 4 bases and J lost 6, with 16 bases in between. Germline V gene lookup returns CDR1 MDHEN and CDR2 SYDVKM. The DNA of the CDR3 is TGTGCCAGCAGTTCGCCCGAGGTGGTTCCAAACACCATATATTTT. Its protein is CASSSPEVVPNTIYF.

V is TRBV18 and J is TRBJ1-3; D perhaps matches TRBD1 (6 bases). The germline V gene has CDR1 KGHSH and CDR2 LQKENI. The V end lost 0 bases, the J end lost 0 bases, and 12 bases lay between the germline ends. This CDR3 has 17 amino acids. The CDR3 loop is CASSPPTGPSSGNTIYF. In DNA form, the CDR3 reads TGTGCCAGCTCACCACCGACAGGCCCCAGCTCTGGAAACACCATATATTTT.

The chain recombines TRBV5-1 with TRBJ1-2, with a tentative D call TRBD1 (6 bases). The CDR3 has 13 amino acids. V was cut by 0 bases and J by 7 bases, with 10 bases left in between. Germline CDR1 reads SGHRS; CDR2 reads YFSETQ. The CDR3 region is CASSLEVTGGYTF. The CDR3, as DNA: TGCGCCAGCAGCTTGGAGGTGACAGGTGGCTACACCTTC. The complete variable domain, with remaining parts taken from reference TRBV5-1 and TRBJ1-2, reads KAGVTQTPRYLIKTRGQQVTLSCSPISGHRSVSWYQQTPGQGLQFLFEYFSETQRNKGNFPGRFSGRQFSNSRSEMNVSTLELGDSALYLCASSLEVTGGYTFGSGTRLTVV.

This chain uses TRBV28 with TRBJ2-3; TRBD2 agrees at 7 bases. J lost 2 bases, V lost 1 base, and 6 bases had no gene match. Germline V gene sequence: CDR1 MDHEN, CDR2 SYDVKM. The CDR3 consists of 16 residues. The CDR3 sequence is CASSLYASGDTDTQYF. The CDR3 region has the DNA TGTGCCAGCAGTTTATACGCTAGCGGAGACACAGATACGCAGTATTTT.

The chain uses TRBV10-3 and TRBJ1-2, with D possibly TRBD1 on 5 matching bases. The CDR3 runs to 13 residues. Looked up from germline, CDR1 is ENHRY and CDR2 is SYGVKD. V was cut by 8 bases and J by 4 bases, with 14 bases left in between. CDR3 nucleotides: TGTGCCATCGGGAGGGGACTACCCTATGGCTACACCTTC. Residues: CAIGRGLPYGYTF.

The chain couples TRBV14 to TRBJ2-3; 8 bases fit TRBD2. CDR1 is SGHDN and CDR2 is FVKESK in the germline V gene. This CDR3 is 18 amino acids long. The V and J ends lost 0 bases and 3 bases, in that order; junction bases with no gene match: 11. CDR3 region: CASSQEVRSGRRTDTQYF. The CDR3 DNA sequence: TGTGCCAGCAGCCAAGAAGTGAGAAGCGGGAGACGTACAGATACGCAGTATTTT.

The genes are TRBV13 and TRBJ1-1; weak D call: TRBD1 (5 bases). CDR1 and CDR2 (germline): PRHDT, FYEKMQ (reference sequence). V was shortened by 0 bases and J by 4 bases, with 9 bases between the two germline ends. The CDR3 consists of 14 residues. This chain's CDR3 is CASSLGQASTEAFF. As DNA, the CDR3 is TGTGCCAGCAGCTTAGGACAGGCGTCCACTGAAGCTTTCTTT.

The rearrangement joins TRBV3-1 (or the pseudogene TRBV3-2) to TRBJ2-1; 7 nucleotides align to TRBD2. Trimming took 4 bases from V and 0 from J; bases not matched to a gene: 9. The CDR3 is 17 amino acids. Germline assignment: CDR1 LGHDT and CDR2 YNNKEL (reference sequence). As DNA, the CDR3 is TGTGCCAGCAGCCTGGCTAGCGGAGATATCTCCTACAATGAGCAGTTCTTC. Translation: CASSLASGDISYNEQFF.

This chain joins TRBV19 and TRBJ2-7; tentatively, D is TRBD1 (5 bases). The ends were cut back, 4 bases at V and 3 bases at J, with 7 bases in the middle. This CDR3 is built from 12 residues. CDR1 is LNHDA and CDR2 is SQIVND in the germline V gene (reference sequence). The DNA for the CDR3 is TGTGCCAGTAGTACACAGGACTACGAGCAGTACTTC. Protein sequence: CASSTQDYEQYF. The variable domain in full, completed from reference TRBV19 and TRBJ2-7, reads DGGITQSPKYLFRKEGQNVTLSCEQNLNHDAMYWYRQDPGQGLRLIYYSQIVNDFQKGDIAEGYSVSREKKESFPLTVTSAQKNPTAFYLCASSTQDYEQYFGPGTRLTVT.